These 32 T cell receptor beta chains came from one sample sequenced in a study of human T cells and chemical hapten exposure. The starting material, unfractionated whole blood, was used for total RNA extraction. Individual cDNA molecules in this library carried unique molecular identifiers. TCRdb re-analysed the reads in MiXCR, keeping a single row per CDR3 protein. Of about 120,000 distinct CDR3 sequences in the sample, over 7% were seen once. The sample was whole blood. All receptors derive from a human donor in good health. Some clones in this sample may be carry-over from other donors' samples.

Ten or more counts support this clonotype. In nucleotides, the CDR3 is TGTGCCAGCGGACTCGACCCCGCGGGCTACGAGCAGTACTTC. Protein product: CASGLDPAGYEQYF. The chain carries TRBV6-1 and TRBJ2-7; D may be TRBD2 (5 bases). Trimming removed 8 bases at V and 3 bases at J, with 17 bases between. The CDR3 contains 14 residues. Germline lookup yields CDR1 MNHNS and CDR2 SASEGT.

Details on this clonotype: The junction does not match germline at one end; this may be a read error. This chain uses TRBV15 with TRBJ2-1, with 10 bases lining up with TRBD2. The CDR3 is 16 residues long. Germline lookup yields CDR1 LNHNV and CDR2 YYDKDF (reference sequence). In DNA form, the CDR3 reads TGTGCCACCACCAGAGAAATGAGCGGGAGGGTCAATGAGCAGTTCTTC. Translating it yields CATTREMSGRVNEQFF.

This clonotype was observed at least ten times. The chain recombines TRBV7-8 with TRBJ2-7; TRBD2 agrees at 8 bases. The CDR3 is 14 residues long. V shed 3 bases, J shed 0 bases, and the junction held 1 base outside the gene matches. From germline, CDR1 is SGHVS and CDR2 FQNEAQ. CDR3 in DNA: TGTGCCAGCAGCTTGGGACTAGGCTCCTACGAGCAGTACTTC. It translates to CASSLGLGSYEQYF.

The rearrangement joins TRBV20-1 to TRBJ2-3, with 7 bases matching TRBD2. CDR1 and CDR2 (germline): DFQATT, SNEGSKA (reference sequence). V lost 6 bases, J lost 5 bases, and 11 bases stayed unmatched. CDR3 length: 14 amino acids. The CDR3 region has the DNA TGCAGTGCCATAGGGACTAAAGGTCGAGATACGCAGTATTTT. Residues: CSAIGTKGRDTQYF.

The sample holds many counts of this clonotype. The rearrangement links TRBV4-3 to TRBJ2-7, with D hard to call. The germline V gene has CDR1 LGHNA and CDR2 YSLEER. The CDR3 loop spans 13 amino acids. V was pared by 4 bases and J by 5 bases, with 12 bases between. The CDR3 region is CASSPKEGNEQYF. The CDR3 region has the DNA TGCGCCAGCAGCCCTAAAGAAGGGAACGAGCAGTACTTC.

Ten or more counts support this clonotype. The rearrangement uses TRBV10-3 and TRBJ1-6; no reliable D call. The V end was cut by 0 bases, the J end by 5 bases, with 8 bases between. CDR1 is ENHRY, CDR2 SYGVKD, per germline. The CDR3 has 15 residues. In nucleotides, the CDR3 is TGTGCCATCAGTGAGTCAATGGGGAATAATTCACCCCTCCACTTT. Amino acids: CAISESMGNNSPLHF.

This clonotype was counted only a few times. The CDR3 region is CASRSGQGGQPQHF. CDR3 sequence (DNA): TGTGCCAGCAGGTCCGGACAGGGGGGACAGCCCCAGCATTTT. This sequence joins TRBV6-6 and TRBJ1-5; 10 bases are a match to TRBD1. The V and J ends lost 6 bases and 7 bases, in that order; junction bases with no gene match: 6. Germline V gene sequence: CDR1 MNHNY, CDR2 SVGAGI (reference sequence). This CDR3 region has 14 residues.

As for this clonotype: A much larger clone lies one base from this, so it may be a read error. The rearrangement joins TRBV5-1 to TRBJ2-1, with 10 bases fitting TRBD2. The V gene's germline CDR1 is SGHRS and CDR2 YFSETQ. This CDR3 is 16 amino acids long. Here the CDR3 reads CAISLSTSGRGHEQFF. The CDR3 DNA is TGCGCCATCAGCTTGTCTACCAGCGGGAGGGGCCATGAGCAGTTCTTC.

This clonotype was seen a handful of times. J is TRBJ2-7 and V is TRBV12-3 or TRBV12-4, with D possibly called TRBD1 or TRBD2 (5 bases each). V lost 10 bases to trimming and J lost 0 bases, with 13 bases between them. The CDR3 loop spans 13 amino acids. CDR3 in amino acids: CATRGTDSYEQYF. The CDR3 DNA sequence: TGTGCCACCAGAGGGACGGACTCCTACGAGCAGTACTTC.

This clonotype occurred many times. The chain is built from TRBV6-5 and TRBJ1-4; the D is unclear. Germline lookup yields CDR1 MNHEY and CDR2 SVGAGI. V was shortened by 5 bases and J by 0 bases, with 13 bases between the two germline ends. This CDR3 has 16 amino acids. The CDR3 nucleotides read TGTGCCAGCAGTCCGGGTCTTATAACAACTAATGAAAAACTGTTTTTT. It translates to CASSPGLITTNEKLFF.

This clonotype was found many times. The chain joins TRBV4-3 to TRBJ2-1; perhaps TRBD2 as D (6 bases). The germline CDR1 and CDR2 sequences are LGHNA and YSLEER. The CDR3 has 18 residues. V lost 0 bases to trimming and J lost 0 bases, with 15 bases between them. The CDR3 DNA follows: TGCGCCAGCAGCCAAGATTTGGGGACTCCTAGCTCCTACAATGAGCAGTTCTTC. Its protein product is CASSQDLGTPSSYNEQFF.

The J gene is TRBJ1-5, the V gene TRBV5-5; the D is unclear. V was cut by 0 bases and J by 0 bases, with 7 bases left in between. The CDR3 has 15 amino acids. CDR1 SGHKS and CDR2 YYEKEE come from the germline V gene (reference sequence). The CDR3 reads CASSLEGFSNQPQHF. The DNA of the CDR3 is TGTGCCAGCAGCTTGGAGGGATTTAGCAATCAGCCCCAGCATTTT. The whole variable domain, remainder taken from reference TRBV5-5 and TRBJ1-5, is DAGVTQSPTHLIKTRGQQVTLRCSPISGHKSVSWYQQVLGQGPQFIFQYYEKEERGRGNFPDRFSARQFPNYSSELNVNALLLGDSALYLCASSLEGFSNQPQHFGDGTRLSIL.

This clonotype was counted only a few times. V gene TRBV7-2 combines with J gene TRBJ2-1; a possible D gene is TRBD2 (6 bases). From germline, CDR1 is SGHTA and CDR2 FQGNSA. The CDR3 extends over 15 amino acids. V was pared by 8 bases and J by 9 bases, with 23 bases between. The CDR3 loop is CASDLVSGSGGEQFF. The DNA for the CDR3 is TGTGCCAGCGATCTGGTGAGCGGGTCCGGAGGTGAGCAGTTCTTC. Based on the CDR3 plus reference TRBV7-2 and TRBJ2-1, the full variable domain is GAGVSQSPSNKVTEKGKDVELRCDPISGHTALYWYRQSLGQGLEFLIYFQGNSAPDKSGLPSDRFSAERTGGSVSTLTIQRTQQEDSAVYLCASDLVSGSGGEQFFGPGTRLTVL.

The chain couples TRBV5-4 to TRBJ2-1; the D gene is possibly TRBD2 (6 bases). This CDR3 contains 16 residues. The V and J ends lost 5 bases and 6 bases respectively, with 21 bases between them. Per germline, CDR1 SGHNT and CDR2 YYREEE (reference sequence). The CDR3 reads CASSLEEGAKGNEQFF. For the CDR3, the DNA is TGTGCCAGCAGTCTGGAGGAGGGCGCGAAAGGCAATGAGCAGTTCTTC.

This clonotype turned up a few times. The V call is TRBV10-3, the J call TRBJ2-7; 10 bases fit TRBD2. CDR1 is ENHRY, CDR2 SYGVKD, per germline. The CDR3 contains 15 residues. V was pared by 7 bases and J by 0 bases, with 6 bases of the junction left unmatched. The CDR3 region has the DNA TGTGCCATCAACCCTAGCGGGGGTAGCTCCTACGAGCAGTACTTC. Residues: CAINPSGGSSYEQYF.

This clonotype has at least ten counts. V gene TRBV27 combines with J gene TRBJ2-7, with unresolved D. The V gene's germline CDR1 is MNHEY and CDR2 SMNVEV (reference sequence). This CDR3 comprises 12 residues. Trimming cost V 6 bases and J 0 bases, with 6 bases left between them. CDR3: CASRPDSYEQYF. In DNA, the CDR3 is TGTGCCAGCAGGCCAGACTCCTACGAGCAGTACTTC.

In nucleotides, the CDR3 is TGTGCCAGCAGCACCGGGAGGCTAGCGGGAGAGGCTGAGCAGTTCTTC. It codes for CASSTGRLAGEAEQFF. This sequence joins TRBV21-1 and TRBJ2-1; the table's D call, TRBD2, has no DNA check behind it. TRBV21-1 is shown as a pseudogene. This CDR3 has 16 amino acids.

This clonotype was detected ten times or more. This sequence joins TRBV29-1 and TRBJ1-6, with 9 bases aligning to TRBD1. Germline loops: CDR1 SQVTM, CDR2 ANQGSEA. The CDR3 is 14 amino acids. The junction had 6 bases not matched to a gene; V was cut back by 5 bases and J by 7 bases. For the CDR3, the DNA is TGCAGCGTTCCGGGACAGGGTGGGAATTCACCCCTCCACTTT. It yields the protein CSVPGQGGNSPLHF.

This clonotype was counted between two and nine times. The chain couples TRBV3-1 to TRBJ2-1; no clear D gene. The V and J ends lost 1 base and 6 bases respectively, with 4 bases between them. Germline V gene lookup returns CDR1 LGHDT and CDR2 YNNKEL (reference sequence). The CDR3 runs 12 residues. Here the CDR3 reads CASSQVRNEQFF. The CDR3 nucleotides read TGTGCCAGCAGCCAAGTACGCAATGAGCAGTTCTTC.

This clonotype was picked up many times. The V and J genes are TRBV12-3 or TRBV12-4 and TRBJ2-7, with TRBD1 as a possible D gene (5 bases). CDR3 length: 14 amino acids. V lost 5 bases and J 1 base, leaving 12 bases between the germline ends. Here the CDR3 reads CASSPQGRSYEQYF. Written as DNA, the CDR3 is TGTGCCAGCAGTCCCCAGGGCAGATCCTACGAGCAGTACTTC.

This clonotype has a count of ten or more. The V call is TRBV6-5, the J call TRBJ2-7; tentative D call: TRBD1 (6 bases). The V end was cut by 6 bases, the J end by 2 bases, with 11 bases between. Germline CDR1 is MNHEY and CDR2 is SVGAGI. The CDR3 spans 13 residues. The CDR3 is CASSRSGAYEQYF. The CDR3 bases are TGTGCCAGCAGCCGTTCAGGGGCCTACGAGCAGTACTTC.

The chain employs TRBV2 and TRBJ2-5, with D perhaps TRBD1 or TRBD2 (5 bases each). The V gene lost 7 bases and the J gene lost 5 bases, with 11 bases spanning the gap. CDR1 and CDR2 (germline): SNHLY, FYNNEI. This CDR3 spans 12 amino acids. The CDR3 spells CASTGEGETQYF. The CDR3 DNA follows: TGTGCCAGCACGGGCGAGGGGGAGACCCAGTACTTC.

This clonotype was seen a handful of times. The rearrangement uses TRBV12-3 or TRBV12-4 and TRBJ1-2; D gene uncertain. Trimming left V 6 bases short and J 4 bases short, with 15 bases between. The CDR3 is made up of 14 amino acids. The CDR3 DNA sequence: TGTGCCAGCAGCTCCGGACGGACCCTCTATGGCTACACCTTC. Amino acids: CASSSGRTLYGYTF.

This clonotype was seen only a few times. The rearrangement joins TRBV6-2 or TRBV6-3 to TRBJ2-1; the match to TRBD2 covers 10 bases. Germline V lookup: CDR1 MNHEY, CDR2 SVGEGT. The CDR3 extends over 18 amino acids. Unmatched junction bases numbered 9, after V lost 0 bases and J lost 4 bases. This CDR3 reads CASSYSTLSGGVYNEQFF. The CDR3 DNA follows: TGTGCCAGCAGTTACTCGACCCTCAGCGGGGGGGTTTACAATGAGCAGTTCTTC.

The J gene is TRBJ2-1, the V gene TRBV15; 11 nucleotides align to TRBD2. CDR3 length: 16 amino acids. In germline, CDR1 is LNHNV, CDR2 YYDKDF (reference sequence). The V and J ends lost 0 bases and 2 bases, in that order; junction bases with no gene match: 0. CDR3 amino acids: CATSRETSGAYNEQFF. As DNA, the CDR3 is TGTGCCACCAGCAGAGAGACTAGCGGGGCCTACAATGAGCAGTTCTTC.

This clonotype was observed a handful of times. CDR3 loop: CASSYFESLGREAFF. In DNA form, the CDR3 reads TGTGCCAGCAGTTACTTTGAATCCCTCGGCCGTGAAGCTTTCTTT. The chain links TRBV6-2 or TRBV6-3 to TRBJ1-1; D not certain. This CDR3 has 15 residues. Germline CDR1 MNHEY, CDR2 SVGEGT. Trimming took 1 base from V and 7 from J, leaving 16 bases between them.

The DNA for the CDR3 is TGTGCCAGCAGTCAGATATCCTCCTACGAGCAGTACTTC. Protein product: CASSQISSYEQYF. The chain has TRBV12-3 or TRBV12-4 and TRBJ2-7; D uncertain. Trimming removed 5 bases from V and 0 bases from J, with 8 bases in between. The CDR3 sequence is 13 residues long.

This clonotype has ten or more counts. The chain's CDR3 is CASSFRDRRGVDYGYTF. CDR3 in DNA: TGTGCCAGCAGTTTCCGGGACAGGAGGGGAGTGGACTATGGCTACACCTTC. The chain carries TRBV28 and TRBJ1-2, with 8 bases identical to TRBD1. The length of the CDR3 is 17 residues. The J segment lost 3 bases and the V segment lost 3 bases, leaving 12 bases of the junction unmatched. Germline V gives CDR1 MDHEN, CDR2 SYDVKM.

This chain joins TRBV5-1 and TRBJ1-1; possibly TRBD1 for D (5 bases). This CDR3 region has 14 residues. The germline gives CDR1 SGHRS, CDR2 YFSETQ. Trimming shortened V by 0 bases and J by 2 bases, and 8 bases separated the two germline ends. The CDR3: CASSLEGYNTEAFF. In nucleotides, the CDR3 is TGCGCCAGCAGCTTGGAGGGGTATAACACTGAAGCTTTCTTT.

This clonotype was picked up a small number of times. The gene calls are TRBV2 and TRBJ2-7; a possible D gene is TRBD2 (5 bases). V shed 4 bases and J shed 2 bases, with 9 bases lying between them. The CDR3 has 13 residues. CDR1 and CDR2 (germline): SNHLY, FYNNEI. In DNA form, the CDR3 reads TGTGCCAGCAGTGTGCTAGCTCCCTACGAGCAGTACTTC. Translated: CASSVLAPYEQYF.

In this sample, this clonotype turned up a few times. The chain has TRBV27 and TRBJ2-1; TRBD1 matches 8 bases. The CDR3 is made up of 18 amino acids. Germline-derived CDR1 and CDR2 are MNHEY and SMNVEV (reference sequence). The J segment lost 6 bases and the V segment lost 5 bases, leaving 18 bases of the junction unmatched. CDR3 nucleotide sequence: TGTGCCAGCAGTCCAAAGACAGGGGCCGCCCTTTGGGGCAATGAGCAGTTCTTC. This encodes CASSPKTGAALWGNEQFF.

This clonotype was seen at least ten times. The rearrangement uses TRBV28 and TRBJ1-6; no reliable D call. CDR1 and CDR2 from the germline V gene are MDHEN and SYDVKM. The CDR3 length is 11 residues. V dropped 2 bases and J dropped 10 bases, with 3 bases sitting between them. This CDR3 is CASSLGSPLHF. CDR3 sequence (DNA): TGTGCCAGCAGTTTAGGATCACCCCTCCACTTT.